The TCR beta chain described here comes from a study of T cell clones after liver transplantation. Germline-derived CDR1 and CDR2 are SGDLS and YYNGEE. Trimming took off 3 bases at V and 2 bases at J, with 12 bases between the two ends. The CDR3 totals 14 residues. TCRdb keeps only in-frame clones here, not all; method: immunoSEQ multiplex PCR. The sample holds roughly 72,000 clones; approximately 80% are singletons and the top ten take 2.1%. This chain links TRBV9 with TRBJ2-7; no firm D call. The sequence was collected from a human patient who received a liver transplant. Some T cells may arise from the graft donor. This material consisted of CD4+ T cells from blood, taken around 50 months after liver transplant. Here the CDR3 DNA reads TGTGCCAGCAGCGAATCTGGGGTGCCCTACGAGCAGTACTTC. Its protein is CASSESGVPYEQYF.